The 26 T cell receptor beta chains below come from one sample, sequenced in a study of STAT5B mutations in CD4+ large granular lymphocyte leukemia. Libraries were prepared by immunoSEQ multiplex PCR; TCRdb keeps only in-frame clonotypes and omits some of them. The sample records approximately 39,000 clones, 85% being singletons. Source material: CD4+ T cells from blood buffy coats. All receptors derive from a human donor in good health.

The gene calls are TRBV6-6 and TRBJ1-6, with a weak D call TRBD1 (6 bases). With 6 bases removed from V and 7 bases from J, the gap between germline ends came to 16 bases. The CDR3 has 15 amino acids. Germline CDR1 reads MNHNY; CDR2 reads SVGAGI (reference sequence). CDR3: CASSTPGGGNSPLHF. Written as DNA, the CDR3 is TGTGCCAGCAGCACCCCGGGGGGCGGCAATTCACCCCTCCACTTT.

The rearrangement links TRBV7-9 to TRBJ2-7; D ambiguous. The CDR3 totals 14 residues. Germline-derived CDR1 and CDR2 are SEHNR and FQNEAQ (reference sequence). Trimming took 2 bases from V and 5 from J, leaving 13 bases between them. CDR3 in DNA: TGTGCCAGCAGCTTACCGGGCACACCTAACGAGCAGTACTTC. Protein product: CASSLPGTPNEQYF.

CDR3 protein: CAWDEGTGAYEQYF. CDR3 DNA: TGTGCCTGGGATGAGGGGACAGGGGCCTACGAGCAGTACTTC. The chain combines TRBV30 with TRBJ2-7; 10 nucleotides agree with TRBD1. CDR1 GTSNPN and CDR2 SVGIG come from the germline V gene (reference sequence). There are 14 residues in the CDR3. The V gene end was trimmed by 5 bases and the J gene end by 2 bases; junction bases not matched to a gene: 6.

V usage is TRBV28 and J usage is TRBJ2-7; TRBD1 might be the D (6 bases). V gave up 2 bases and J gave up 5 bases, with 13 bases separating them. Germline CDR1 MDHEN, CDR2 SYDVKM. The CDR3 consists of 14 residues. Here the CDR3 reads CASSLGQRPHEQYF. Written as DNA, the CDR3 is TGTGCCAGCAGTTTAGGACAGAGGCCCCACGAGCAGTACTTC.

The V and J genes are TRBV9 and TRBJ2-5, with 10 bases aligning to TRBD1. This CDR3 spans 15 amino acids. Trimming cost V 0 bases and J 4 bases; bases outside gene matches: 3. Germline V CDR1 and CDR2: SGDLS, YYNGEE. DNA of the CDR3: TGTGCCAGCAGCGTAGTAGGGGACAGGGGAGAGACCCAGTACTTC. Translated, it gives CASSVVGDRGETQYF.

Here the CDR3 DNA reads TGTGCCAGCAGCATTAGACAGGCCAACACCGGGGAGCTGTTTTTT. Protein product: CASSIRQANTGELFF. V usage is TRBV7-8 and J usage is TRBJ2-2, with D possibly being TRBD1 (6 bases). The V gene lost 5 bases and the J gene lost 2 bases, with 12 bases spanning the gap. This CDR3 contains 15 residues. Germline V CDR1 and CDR2: SGHVS, FQNEAQ.

The CDR3 DNA is TGTGCTAGTGGGCAGGGAGCCAACACCGGGGAGCTGTTTTTT. It specifies CASGQGANTGELFF. The rearrangement uses TRBV12-5 and TRBJ2-2, with D possibly called TRBD1 or TRBD2 (5 bases each). The V end was cut by 6 bases, the J end by 2 bases, with 10 bases between. Germline values: CDR1 LGHNT, CDR2 FRNRAP. The CDR3 totals 14 residues.

CDR3 DNA sequence: TGTGCCAGCACCCTTTTGGGGGGGGAAGCCGGGGAGCTGTTTTTT. Translated, it gives CASTLLGGEAGELFF. This chain joins TRBV7-9 and TRBJ2-2; 7 bases match TRBD2. CDR3 size: 15 residues. J gave up 6 bases and V 7 bases, and 11 bases lay outside the gene matches. The germline gives CDR1 SEHNR, CDR2 FQNEAQ (reference sequence).

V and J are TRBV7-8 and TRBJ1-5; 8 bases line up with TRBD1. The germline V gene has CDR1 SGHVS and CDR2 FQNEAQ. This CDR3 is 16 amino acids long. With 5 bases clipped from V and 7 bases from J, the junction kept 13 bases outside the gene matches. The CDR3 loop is CASSTRGQGIPQPQHF. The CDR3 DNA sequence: TGTGCCAGCAGCACGCGAGGACAGGGAATACCCCAGCCCCAGCATTTT.

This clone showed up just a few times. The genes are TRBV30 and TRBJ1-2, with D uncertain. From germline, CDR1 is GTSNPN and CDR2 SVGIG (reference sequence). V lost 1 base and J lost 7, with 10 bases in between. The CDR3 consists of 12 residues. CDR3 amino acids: CAWSGLLGGYTF. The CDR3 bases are TGTGCCTGGAGTGGTCTGCTGGGTGGCTACACCTTC.

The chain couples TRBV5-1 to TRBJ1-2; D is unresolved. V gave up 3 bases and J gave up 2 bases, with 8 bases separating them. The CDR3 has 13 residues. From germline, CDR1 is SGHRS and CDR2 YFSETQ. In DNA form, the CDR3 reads TGCGCCAGCAGCTCCGACGGCAACTATGGCTACACCTTC. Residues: CASSSDGNYGYTF.

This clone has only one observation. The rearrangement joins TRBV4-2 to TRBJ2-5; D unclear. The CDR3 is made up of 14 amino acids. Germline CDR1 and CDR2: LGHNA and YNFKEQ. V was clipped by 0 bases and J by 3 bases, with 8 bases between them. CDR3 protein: CASSQDVGEETQYF. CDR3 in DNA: TGTGCCAGCAGCCAAGATGTGGGTGAAGAGACCCAGTACTTC.

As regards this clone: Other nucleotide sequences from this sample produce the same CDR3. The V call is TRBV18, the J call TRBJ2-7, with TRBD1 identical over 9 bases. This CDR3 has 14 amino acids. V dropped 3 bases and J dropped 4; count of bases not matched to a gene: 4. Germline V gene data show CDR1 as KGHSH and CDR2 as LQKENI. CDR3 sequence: CASSPVDRGYEQYF. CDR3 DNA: TGTGCCAGCTCACCGGTTGACAGGGGGTACGAGCAGTACTTC. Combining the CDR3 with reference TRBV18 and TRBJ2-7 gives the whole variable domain NAGVMQNPRHLVRRRGQEARLRCSPMKGHSHVYWYRQLPEEGLKFMVYLQKENIIDESGMPKERFSAEFPKEGPSILRIQQVVRGDSAAYFCASSPVDRGYEQYFGPGTRLTVT.

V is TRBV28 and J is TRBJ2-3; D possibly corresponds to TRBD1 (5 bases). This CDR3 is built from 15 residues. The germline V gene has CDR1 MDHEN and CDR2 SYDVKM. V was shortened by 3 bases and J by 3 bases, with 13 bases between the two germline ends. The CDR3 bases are TGTGCCAGCAGTTTGGGTACCAGGGTGACAGATACGCAGTATTTT. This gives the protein CASSLGTRVTDTQYF.

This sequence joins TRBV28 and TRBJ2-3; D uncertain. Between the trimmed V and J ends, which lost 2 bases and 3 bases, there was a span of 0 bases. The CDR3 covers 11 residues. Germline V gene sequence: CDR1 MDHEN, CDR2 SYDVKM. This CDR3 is CASSLTDTQYF. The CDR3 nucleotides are TGTGCCAGCAGTTTAACAGATACGCAGTATTTT.

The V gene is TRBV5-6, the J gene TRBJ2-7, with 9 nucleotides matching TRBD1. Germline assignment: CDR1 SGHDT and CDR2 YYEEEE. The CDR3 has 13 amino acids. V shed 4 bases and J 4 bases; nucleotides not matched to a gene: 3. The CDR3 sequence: CASSPDRGYEQYF. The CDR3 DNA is TGTGCCAGCAGCCCGGACAGGGGTTACGAGCAGTACTTC.

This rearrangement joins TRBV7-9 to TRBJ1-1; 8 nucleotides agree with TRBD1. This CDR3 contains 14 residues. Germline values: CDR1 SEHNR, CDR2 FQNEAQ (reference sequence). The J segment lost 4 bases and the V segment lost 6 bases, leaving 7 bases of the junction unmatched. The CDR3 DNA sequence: TGTGCCAGCAGTTCTTTTGGACAGGGCACTGAAGCTTTCTTT. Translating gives CASSSFGQGTEAFF. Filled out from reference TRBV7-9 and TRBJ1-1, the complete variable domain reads DTGVSQNPRHKITKRGQNVTFRCDPISEHNRLYWYRQTLGQGPEFLTYFQNEAQLEKSRLLSDRFSAERPKGSFSTLEIQRTEQGDSAMYLCASSSFGQGTEAFFGQGTRLTVV.

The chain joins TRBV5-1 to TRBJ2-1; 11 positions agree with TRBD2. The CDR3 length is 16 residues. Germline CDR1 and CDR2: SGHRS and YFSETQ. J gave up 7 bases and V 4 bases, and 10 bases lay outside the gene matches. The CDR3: CASSTLAGGSGNEQFF. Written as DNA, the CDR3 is TGCGCCAGCAGCACGCTAGCGGGAGGATCAGGTAATGAGCAGTTCTTC.

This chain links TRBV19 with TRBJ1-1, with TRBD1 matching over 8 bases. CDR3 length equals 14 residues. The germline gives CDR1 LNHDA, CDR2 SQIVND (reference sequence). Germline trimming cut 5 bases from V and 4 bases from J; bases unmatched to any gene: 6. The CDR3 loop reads CASSFTGGVTEAFF. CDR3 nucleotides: TGTGCCAGTAGTTTTACAGGGGGAGTCACTGAAGCTTTCTTT.

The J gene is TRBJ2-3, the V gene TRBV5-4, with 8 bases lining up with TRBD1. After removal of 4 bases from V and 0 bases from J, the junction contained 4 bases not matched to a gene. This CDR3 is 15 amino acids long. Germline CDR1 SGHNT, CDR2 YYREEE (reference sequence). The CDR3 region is CASSLQGASTDTQYF. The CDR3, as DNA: TGTGCCAGCAGCCTCCAGGGGGCAAGCACAGATACGCAGTATTTT. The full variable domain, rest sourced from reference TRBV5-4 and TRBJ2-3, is ETGVTQSPTHLIKTRGQQVTLRCSSQSGHNTVSWYQQALGQGPQFIFQYYREEENGRGNFPPRFSGLQFPNYSSELNVNALELDDSALYLCASSLQGASTDTQYFGPGTRLTVL.

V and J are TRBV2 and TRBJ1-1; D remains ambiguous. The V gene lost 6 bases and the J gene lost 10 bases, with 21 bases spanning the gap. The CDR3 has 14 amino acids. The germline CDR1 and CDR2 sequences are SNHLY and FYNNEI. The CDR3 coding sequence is TGTGCCAGCAGGGAGGATGTTGCTGGGAGGGTAGCTTTCTTT. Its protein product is CASREDVAGRVAFF.

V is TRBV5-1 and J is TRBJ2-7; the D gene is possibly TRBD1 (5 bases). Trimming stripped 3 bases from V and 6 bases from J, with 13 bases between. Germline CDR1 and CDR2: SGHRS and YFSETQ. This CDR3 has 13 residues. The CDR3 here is CASSSDMLGEQYF. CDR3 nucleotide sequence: TGCGCCAGCAGCTCGGACATGCTTGGCGAGCAGTACTTC.

CDR3 sequence: CASSPLSGETQYF. For the CDR3, the DNA is TGTGCCAGCAGCCCTTTATCCGGAGAGACCCAGTACTTC. The chain combines TRBV7-7 with TRBJ2-5, with unresolved D. CDR1 SSHAT and CDR2 FNYEAQ come from the germline V gene (reference sequence). Trimming stripped 5 bases from V and 4 bases from J, with 11 bases between. This CDR3 contains 13 residues.

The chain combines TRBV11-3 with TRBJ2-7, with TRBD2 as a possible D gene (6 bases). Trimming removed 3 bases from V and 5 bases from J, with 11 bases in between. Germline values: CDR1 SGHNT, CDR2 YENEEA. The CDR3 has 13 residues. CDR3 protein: CASSLKGGDEQYF. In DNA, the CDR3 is TGTGCCAGCAGCTTGAAGGGAGGCGACGAGCAGTACTTC. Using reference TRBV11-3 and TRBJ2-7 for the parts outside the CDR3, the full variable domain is EAGVVQSPRYKIIEKKQPVAFWCNPISGHNTLYWYLQNLGQGPELLIRYENEEAVDDSQLPKDRFSAERLKGVDSTLKIQPAELGDSAVYLCASSLKGGDEQYFGPGTRLTVT.

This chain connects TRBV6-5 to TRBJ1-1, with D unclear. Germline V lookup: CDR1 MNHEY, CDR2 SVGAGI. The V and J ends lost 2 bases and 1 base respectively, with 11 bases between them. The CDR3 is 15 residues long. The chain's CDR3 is CASSYEFIGNTEAFF. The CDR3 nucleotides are TGTGCCAGCAGTTACGAGTTTATCGGGAACACTGAAGCTTTCTTT.

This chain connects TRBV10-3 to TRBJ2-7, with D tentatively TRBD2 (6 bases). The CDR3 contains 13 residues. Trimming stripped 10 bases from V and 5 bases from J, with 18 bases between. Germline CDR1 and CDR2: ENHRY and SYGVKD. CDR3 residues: CATLDGSDDEQYF. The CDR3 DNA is TGTGCCACCCTGGACGGGAGCGACGACGAGCAGTACTTC.